Shown below are 27 T cell receptor beta chains from a single sample sequenced in a study of blood T cell repertoires in COVID-19. This table comes from immunoSEQ multiplex PCR, and its TCRdb copy is limited to in-frame clones, with some not included. The sample comprises some 200,000 clones, around 87% of which are singletons, and 2.5% rests with the top ten. Sequenced input: peripheral blood. All receptors come from a man aged 35 to 55 with active or convalescent COVID-19.

The V and J genes are TRBV6-6 and TRBJ2-3, with unresolved D. V lost 7 bases, J lost 0 bases, and 5 bases lay in between. The CDR3 is 12 residues long. CDR1 and CDR2 (germline): MNHNY, SVGAGI (reference sequence). CDR3 loop: CASMSSTDTQYF. The CDR3 coding sequence is TGTGCCAGCATGTCTAGCACAGATACGCAGTATTTT.

This clone was recorded once. The V call is TRBV30, the J call TRBJ2-1; 16 bases are shared with TRBD2. This CDR3 is built from 14 residues. The germline V gene encodes CDR1 GTSNPN and CDR2 SVGIG (reference sequence). Trimming cost V 5 bases and J 7 bases; bases outside gene matches: 2. CDR3 nucleotides: TGTGCCTGGGTGGGACTAGCGGGAGGGAATGAGCAGTTCTTC. As protein: CAWVGLAGGNEQFF.

This clone has more than one count but fewer than ten. The rearrangement joins TRBV5-1 to TRBJ1-1, with 11 bases lining up with TRBD1. The CDR3 is 17 amino acids. V shed 4 bases, J shed 2 bases, and the junction held 10 bases outside the gene matches. The germline V gene has CDR1 SGHRS and CDR2 YFSETQ. The CDR3 sequence is CASSPGAGTGGNTEAFF. The CDR3 nucleotides read TGCGCCAGCAGCCCTGGGGCCGGGACAGGGGGAAACACTGAAGCTTTCTTT.

This rearrangement joins TRBV7-6 to TRBJ2-7; TRBD2 is a possible D gene (7 bases). The V end lost 5 bases, the J end lost 3 bases, and 14 bases lay between the germline ends. CDR1 is SGHVS and CDR2 is FNYEAQ in the germline V gene. CDR3 length equals 14 residues. The CDR3 here is CASSPGGGLYEQYF. In DNA, the CDR3 is TGTGCCAGCAGCCCAGGCGGGGGCCTCTACGAGCAGTACTTC. The full variable domain, its missing parts supplied by reference TRBV7-6 and TRBJ2-7, is GAGVSQSPRYKVTKRGQDVALRCDPISGHVSLYWYRQALGQGPEFLTYFNYEAQQDKSGLPNDRFSAERPEGSISTLTIQRTEQRDSAMYRCASSPGGGLYEQYFGPGTRLTVT.

This clone appeared a few times. The chain employs TRBV4-1 and TRBJ2-7, with D possibly matching TRBD1 (5 bases). V lost 4 bases and J lost 3, with 13 bases in between. CDR1 is MGHRA and CDR2 is YSYEKL in the germline V gene. The CDR3 length is 14 residues. CDR3 bases: TGCGCCAGCAGCCCAACAGGACAAGGCTACGAGCAGTACTTC. This encodes CASSPTGQGYEQYF.

This chain joins TRBV7-9 and TRBJ1-1; D is possibly TRBD1 (5 bases). The germline V and J ends were trimmed by 3 bases and 6 bases, with 17 bases remaining between them. CDR1 SEHNR and CDR2 FQNEAQ come from the germline V gene (reference sequence). CDR3 length: 15 amino acids. The CDR3 region is CASSLGGSGTAEAFF. The CDR3 DNA is TGTGCCAGCAGCTTGGGAGGGTCGGGGACCGCTGAAGCTTTCTTT.

The V gene is TRBV4-3, the J gene TRBJ1-6; the match to TRBD1 covers 9 bases. J lost 9 bases, V lost 2 bases, and 8 bases had no gene match. Germline V lookup: CDR1 LGHNA, CDR2 YSLEER. The CDR3 spans 16 residues. The CDR3 reads CASSQTGTGLSSPLHF. In DNA, the CDR3 is TGCGCCAGCAGCCAAACCGGGACAGGGTTAAGTTCACCCCTCCACTTT.

This chain uses TRBV9 with TRBJ1-6; no definite D call. This CDR3 contains 14 residues. V shed 1 base and J shed 5 bases, with 7 bases lying between them. Germline CDR1 reads SGDLS; CDR2 reads YYNGEE. The CDR3 bases are TGTGCCAGCAGCGTATCCCCAAATAATTCACCCCTCCACTTT. Its translation: CASSVSPNNSPLHF.

V gene TRBV5-1 combines with J gene TRBJ1-2; 7 nucleotides line up with TRBD1. This CDR3 contains 17 residues. Losses at the gene ends were 0 bases for V and 6 bases for J; bases not matched to a gene: 14. The germline gives CDR1 SGHRS, CDR2 YFSETQ. The CDR3 spells CASSLAIHRGGGNGYTF. The DNA of the CDR3 is TGCGCCAGCAGCTTGGCGATCCACAGGGGTGGAGGTAATGGCTACACCTTC.

CDR3 bases: TGTGCCTGGAGACGACTAGCGGGGGGCTTATCCTACAATGAGCAGTTCTTC. Protein sequence: CAWRRLAGGLSYNEQFF. V usage is TRBV30 and J usage is TRBJ2-1, with 13 bases identical to TRBD2. After removal of 3 bases from V and 1 base from J, the junction contained 6 bases not matched to a gene. Germline V gene lookup returns CDR1 GTSNPN and CDR2 SVGIG (reference sequence). The CDR3 consists of 17 residues.

This chain joins TRBV6-5 and TRBJ2-2, with TRBD2 identical over 12 bases. This CDR3 comprises 15 residues. The ends lost 5 bases at V and 9 bases at J; junction bases unmatched: 7. CDR1 and CDR2 (germline): MNHEY, SVGAGI. Here the CDR3 reads CASSNLAGGPRELFF. CDR3 bases: TGTGCCAGCAGTAACCTAGCGGGGGGGCCGCGGGAGCTGTTTTTT.

The rearrangement links TRBV25-1 to TRBJ2-2, with a weak D call TRBD2 (6 bases). CDR1 is MGHDK, CDR2 SYGVNS, per germline. This CDR3 is 15 amino acids long. V was shortened by 6 bases and J by 7 bases, with 18 bases between the two germline ends. For the CDR3, the DNA is TGTGCCAGCAGCCGGAGGGGCAGGGCGGACGGGGAGCTGTTTTTT. It specifies CASSRRGRADGELFF.

V gene TRBV27 combines with J gene TRBJ1-5; D might be TRBD1 (5 bases). The CDR3 runs 15 residues. Germline loops: CDR1 MNHEY, CDR2 SMNVEV (reference sequence). Trimming took off 4 bases at V and 2 bases at J, with 12 bases between the two ends. In nucleotides, the CDR3 is TGTGCCAGCAGTTCCATACAGGCCGGCAATCAGCCCCAGCATTTT. Amino acid sequence: CASSSIQAGNQPQHF.

This chain connects TRBV3-1 (or the pseudogene TRBV3-2) to TRBJ2-7; D possibly corresponds to TRBD2 (6 bases). Germline CDR1 is LGHDT and CDR2 is YNNKEL (reference sequence). Deletions cut 6 bases from V and 0 bases from J, with 15 bases between. The CDR3 has 15 residues. For the CDR3, the DNA is TGTGCCAGCAGAGACACCGGGGGAAGCTCCTACGAGCAGTACTTC. This sequence encodes CASRDTGGSSYEQYF.

CDR3 DNA sequence: TGTGCCAGCAGTTACGTCAGGGCCGATAACTATGGCTACACCTTC. Protein product: CASSYVRADNYGYTF. The V gene is TRBV6-5, the J gene TRBJ1-2; the D gene is possibly TRBD1 (5 bases). The CDR3 contains 15 residues. Trimming took off 2 bases at V and 1 base at J, with 11 bases between the two ends. Germline V CDR1 and CDR2: MNHEY, SVGAGI.

This clone was recorded once. This rearrangement joins TRBV4-2 to TRBJ1-1; weak D call: TRBD1 (5 bases). The V end lost 1 base, the J end lost 1 base, and 7 bases lay between the germline ends. The CDR3 extends over 14 amino acids. Germline CDR1 LGHNA, CDR2 YNFKEQ. CDR3 sequence (DNA): TGTGCCAGCAGCCAAGGGACACCGAACACTGAAGCTTTCTTT. It codes for CASSQGTPNTEAFF.

Only a few counts were recorded for this clone. The chain couples TRBV10-2 to TRBJ2-1; 8 bases align to TRBD1. V gave up 3 bases and J gave up 2 bases; unmatched junction bases: 3. The CDR3 length is 15 residues. Germline V CDR1 and CDR2: WSHSY, SAAADI. The DNA for the CDR3 is TGCGCCAGCAGTGACAGACAGGGGACCTACAATGAGCAGTTCTTC. This codes for CASSDRQGTYNEQFF.

The chain has TRBV6-1 and TRBJ1-2; tentative D call: TRBD1 (5 bases). The germline V gene has CDR1 MNHNS and CDR2 SASEGT. This CDR3 has 16 amino acids. The V gene lost 0 bases and the J gene lost 2 bases, with 13 bases spanning the gap. CDR3 nucleotides: TGTGCCAGCAGTGAAGCCGATACAGGACGGAACTATGGCTACACCTTC. As protein: CASSEADTGRNYGYTF.

This clone was detected only once. The gene calls are TRBV7-9 and TRBJ1-4; TRBD1 matches 9 bases. After removal of 6 bases from V and 7 bases from J, the junction contained 6 bases not matched to a gene. The CDR3 totals 14 residues. Germline values: CDR1 SEHNR, CDR2 FQNEAQ (reference sequence). CDR3 loop: CASSLTGGGEKLFF. CDR3 DNA: TGTGCCAGCAGTCTTACAGGGGGCGGTGAAAAACTGTTTTTT.

This chain connects TRBV6-5 to TRBJ1-5, with TRBD1 as a possible D gene (5 bases). Trimming took 0 bases from V and 4 from J, leaving 10 bases between them. The V gene's germline CDR1 is MNHEY and CDR2 SVGAGI. The CDR3 contains 15 residues. The CDR3 is CASSYSWGGNQPQHF. DNA of the CDR3: TGTGCCAGCAGTTACTCATGGGGGGGGAATCAGCCCCAGCATTTT.

This rearrangement joins TRBV7-9 to TRBJ1-2; tentative D call: TRBD1 (6 bases). Per germline, CDR1 SEHNR and CDR2 FQNEAQ (reference sequence). V dropped 3 bases and J dropped 8 bases, with 16 bases sitting between them. The CDR3 is 14 amino acids. Written as DNA, the CDR3 is TGTGCCAGCAGCTTTACAGGGCCCTCCTGGGGCTACACCTTC. Protein sequence: CASSFTGPSWGYTF.

This clone occurred once. Written as DNA, the CDR3 is TGTGCCAGTAGTATGCGAGGGCACTCTGGCTACACCTTC. This translates into CASSMRGHSGYTF. The V gene is TRBV19, the J gene TRBJ1-2; D ambiguous. The CDR3 spans 13 residues. Germline-derived CDR1 and CDR2 are LNHDA and SQIVND (reference sequence). Trimming stripped 3 bases from V and 7 bases from J, with 12 bases between.

The J gene is TRBJ1-2, the V gene TRBV28; the D is unclear. The CDR3 is 12 residues long. The germline V and J ends were trimmed by 6 bases and 1 base, with 6 bases remaining between them. The germline CDR1 and CDR2 sequences are MDHEN and SYDVKM. The CDR3 coding sequence is TGTGCCAGCAGCCCCCGTAACTATGGCTACACCTTC. Residues: CASSPRNYGYTF.

The V and J genes are TRBV5-6 and TRBJ1-2; tentative D call: TRBD1 (5 bases). The CDR3 is 15 residues long. The V and J ends lost 2 bases and 8 bases respectively, with 19 bases between them. The V gene's germline CDR1 is SGHDT and CDR2 YYEEEE. The CDR3 nucleotides are TGTGCCAGCAGCTTCGGACCCCAGGGCCTCGGGGGCTACACCTTC. It yields the protein CASSFGPQGLGGYTF.

The table lists this clone with a few counts. The V and J genes are TRBV28 and TRBJ2-7, with a possible D match to TRBD1 (6 bases). The CDR3 extends over 15 amino acids. Trimming removed 5 bases from V and 3 bases from J, with 17 bases in between. The germline V gene has CDR1 MDHEN and CDR2 SYDVKM. This CDR3 reads CASSQTGNSNYEQYF. The CDR3 coding sequence is TGTGCCAGCAGTCAGACAGGTAACTCGAACTACGAGCAGTACTTC.

V is TRBV18 and J is TRBJ1-1, with D perhaps matching TRBD1 (6 bases). The germline V and J ends were trimmed by 1 base and 4 bases, with 16 bases remaining between them. This CDR3 has 16 amino acids. CDR1 is KGHSH, CDR2 LQKENI, per germline. CDR3 nucleotides: TGTGCCAGCTCACCACGGGTCTCAGGGGCCGGCACTGAAGCTTTCTTT. Translated, it gives CASSPRVSGAGTEAFF.

This chain uses TRBV19 with TRBJ1-5; D may be TRBD1 (5 bases). In germline, CDR1 is LNHDA, CDR2 SQIVND (reference sequence). The V and J ends lost 4 bases and 1 base respectively, with 8 bases between them. There are 14 residues in the CDR3. For the CDR3, the DNA is TGTGCCAGTAGTACAGGGCTCAGCAATCAGCCCCAGCATTTT. It encodes CASSTGLSNQPQHF.